The 28 T cell receptor beta chains in this list originate from one sample, sequenced in a study of blood T cell repertoires in COVID-19. Some clones are missing from TCRdb's copy, which holds only in-frame ones; the method was immunoSEQ multiplex PCR. The table lists hundreds of thousands of clones, approximately 86% of them singletons. Sequenced sample: peripheral blood. These receptors were taken from a woman aged 65 to 85 with COVID-19, enrolled during active disease.

J is TRBJ1-4 and V is TRBV27; D might be TRBD1 (5 bases). The V end lost 6 bases, the J end lost 3 bases, and 11 bases lay between the germline ends. Germline V lookup: CDR1 MNHEY, CDR2 SMNVEV (reference sequence). The length of the CDR3 is 14 residues. CDR3: CASSWRGSNEKLFF. The CDR3 nucleotides read TGTGCCAGCAGCTGGAGGGGATCTAATGAAAAACTGTTTTTT.

V gene TRBV5-4 combines with J gene TRBJ1-2; 11 bases map to TRBD1. V lost 4 bases and J lost 4; bases outside the gene matches: 12. Looked up from germline, CDR1 is SGHNT and CDR2 is YYREEE (reference sequence). The CDR3 length is 17 residues. The CDR3 protein is CASSPGGQGVKGYGYTF. The CDR3 nucleotides read TGTGCCAGCAGCCCTGGGGGACAGGGGGTGAAGGGCTATGGCTACACCTTC.

The chain carries TRBV19 and TRBJ1-2; TRBD1 is a possible D gene (6 bases). The CDR3 consists of 15 residues. Trimming cost V 0 bases and J 7 bases, with 15 bases left between them. From germline, CDR1 is LNHDA and CDR2 SQIVND (reference sequence). The CDR3: CASSIDIRQAAGYTF. The DNA of the CDR3 is TGTGCCAGTAGTATAGATATACGACAGGCGGCTGGCTACACCTTC.

This chain links TRBV28 with TRBJ1-1, with D possibly being TRBD1 (5 bases). Germline CDR1 reads MDHEN; CDR2 reads SYDVKM. This CDR3 is built from 13 residues. The germline V and J ends were trimmed by 8 bases and 0 bases, with 10 bases remaining between them. CDR3 sequence: CASSQGLNTEAFF. The CDR3 coding sequence is TGTGCCAGCTCCCAGGGTCTGAACACTGAAGCTTTCTTT.

This clone has only one observation. Other DNA sequences of this sample code for an identical CDR3. The chain recombines TRBV11-2 with TRBJ2-5; D uncertain. The CDR3 has 11 amino acids. The V gene's germline CDR1 is SGHAT and CDR2 FQNNGV. Deletions cut 5 bases from V and 2 bases from J, with 3 bases between. The CDR3 bases are TGTGCCAGCAGCCTACAAGAGACCCAGTACTTC. This translates into CASSLQETQYF.

This clone appeared a single time. The chain couples TRBV13 to TRBJ2-1; D is unclear. The CDR3 runs 14 residues. Trimming took 5 bases from V and 0 from J, leaving 8 bases between them. Germline V CDR1 and CDR2: PRHDT, FYEKMQ (reference sequence). The CDR3 region is CASSTRSSYNEQFF. The CDR3 DNA reads TGTGCCAGCAGCACTCGAAGCTCCTACAATGAGCAGTTCTTC.

The chain employs TRBV5-4 and TRBJ2-2, with D tentatively TRBD1 (5 bases). CDR3 length: 14 residues. With 4 bases removed from V and 2 bases from J, the gap between germline ends came to 9 bases. Germline assignment: CDR1 SGHNT and CDR2 YYREEE (reference sequence). The CDR3 bases are TGTGCCAGCAGCAGAGACAGCAACACCGGGGAGCTGTTTTTT. Translating it yields CASSRDSNTGELFF.

The J gene is TRBJ1-5, the V gene TRBV27; possible D gene TRBD1, 6 bases. The CDR3 is 15 residues long. Germline-derived CDR1 and CDR2 are MNHEY and SMNVEV (reference sequence). The germline V and J ends were trimmed by 0 bases and 4 bases, with 10 bases remaining between them. CDR3 protein: CASSLSTGLNQPQHF. The CDR3 DNA follows: TGTGCCAGCAGTTTATCGACAGGACTTAATCAGCCCCAGCATTTT.

Here the CDR3 DNA reads TGTGCCAGTAGTGTAGGCGGGCCAGTCCGACATAGCAATCAGCCCCAGCATTTT. Its protein is CASSVGGPVRHSNQPQHF. This sequence joins TRBV19 and TRBJ1-5; D is undetermined. The germline V and J ends were trimmed by 5 bases and 0 bases, with 20 bases remaining between them. The germline gives CDR1 LNHDA, CDR2 SQIVND (reference sequence). The CDR3 contains 18 residues.

This chain uses TRBV30 with TRBJ1-5; no definite D call. Germline CDR1 GTSNPN, CDR2 SVGIG (reference sequence). Trimming removed 0 bases at V and 5 bases at J, with 5 bases between. The CDR3 has 12 amino acids. CDR3 sequence (DNA): TGTGCCTGGAGTGTGGGAGATCAGCCCCAGCATTTT. This encodes CAWSVGDQPQHF. The variable domain in full, with the rest retrieved from reference TRBV30 and TRBJ1-5, is SQTIHQWPATLVQPVGSPLSLECTVEGTSNPNLYWYRQAAGRGLQLLFYSVGIGQISSEVPQNLSASRPQDRQFILSSKKLLLSDSGFYLCAWSVGDQPQHFGDGTRLSIL.

CDR3 sequence (DNA): TGCGCCAGCAGCTTGGCACGACAGGGAAATTCACCCCTCCACTTT. Residues: CASSLARQGNSPLHF. The chain joins TRBV5-1 to TRBJ1-6; 7 bases are shared with TRBD1. The germline CDR1 and CDR2 sequences are SGHRS and YFSETQ. J gave up 7 bases and V 0 bases, and 4 bases lay outside the gene matches. This CDR3 contains 15 residues.

The chain has TRBV30 and TRBJ2-1; D unresolved. Germline lookup yields CDR1 GTSNPN and CDR2 SVGIG (reference sequence). The CDR3 length is 12 residues. V was clipped by 2 bases and J by 14 bases, with 16 bases between them. The CDR3 sequence: CAWSFLGLREFF. CDR3 coding DNA: TGTGCCTGGAGTTTTTTAGGCTTACGGGAGTTCTTC.

The chain uses TRBV28 and TRBJ1-2; tentative D call: TRBD1 (5 bases). Germline CDR1 and CDR2: MDHEN and SYDVKM. The V end was cut by 5 bases, the J end by 4 bases, with 17 bases between. CDR3 length: 15 amino acids. CDR3 residues: CASSAVQGFFYGYTF. The CDR3 DNA sequence: TGTGCCAGCAGTGCGGTGCAGGGTTTTTTCTATGGCTACACCTTC.

The chain joins TRBV12-2 to TRBJ2-1; the listed D gene, TRBD1, was not tested against the DNA. TRBV12-2 is designated a pseudogene. The CDR3 is made up of 18 amino acids. CDR3 sequence reads: CASRLAQGAFTNYNEQFF. CDR3 sequence (DNA): TGTGCAAGTCGCTTAGCGCAGGGCGCATTCACCAACTACAATGAGCAGTTCTTC.

The chain uses TRBV14 and TRBJ2-5; D perhaps matches TRBD2 (5 bases). CDR1 and CDR2 from the germline V gene are SGHDN and FVKESK. V was shortened by 2 bases and J by 2 bases, with 15 bases between the two germline ends. This CDR3 has 16 amino acids. This chain's CDR3 is CASSQFAPRGQETQYF. CDR3 DNA: TGTGCCAGCAGCCAATTTGCCCCCCGGGGTCAAGAGACCCAGTACTTC.

The rearrangement joins TRBV11-2 to TRBJ1-6; D call uncertain. The ends were cut back, 1 base at V and 0 bases at J, with 13 bases in the middle. Germline lookup yields CDR1 SGHAT and CDR2 FQNNGV. The CDR3 loop spans 18 amino acids. This CDR3 is CASSLGALLSSYNSPLHF. CDR3 DNA: TGTGCCAGCAGCTTAGGTGCTCTACTTAGCTCCTATAATTCACCCCTCCACTTT.

V and J are TRBV5-1 and TRBJ1-3; D not certain. V lost 4 bases and J 2 bases, leaving 10 bases between the germline ends. Germline V gene data show CDR1 as SGHRS and CDR2 as YFSETQ. This CDR3 has 14 residues. CDR3 sequence reads: CASSVRSAGNTIYF. Written as DNA, the CDR3 is TGCGCCAGCAGCGTAAGATCAGCTGGAAACACCATATATTTT.

This rearrangement joins TRBV10-1 to TRBJ1-1; possible D gene TRBD1, 6 bases. This CDR3 region has 12 residues. Trimming removed 4 bases at V and 10 bases at J, with 13 bases between. In germline, CDR1 is WNHNN, CDR2 SYGVQD (reference sequence). DNA for the CDR3: TGCGCCAGCAGTGCTACAGGGATCGTAGCTTTCTTT. This sequence encodes CASSATGIVAFF.

The rearrangement uses TRBV29-1 and TRBJ2-3; 7 bases fit TRBD1. V lost 4 bases, J lost 5 bases, and 6 bases stayed unmatched. In germline, CDR1 is SQVTM, CDR2 ANQGSEA. The CDR3 spans 13 residues. The CDR3 region is CSVGGGAGDTQYF. CDR3 in DNA: TGCAGCGTTGGAGGGGGCGCTGGAGATACGCAGTATTTT.

This chain joins TRBV7-7 and TRBJ2-6, with 11 bases that match TRBD1. The CDR3 runs to 17 residues. Trimming cost V 4 bases and J 2 bases; bases outside gene matches: 4. Per the germline V gene, CDR1 is SSHAT and CDR2 is FNYEAQ (reference sequence). As DNA, the CDR3 is TGTGCCAGCAGCTCTTGGGACAGGGGGACTGGGGCCAACGTCCTGACTTTC. Its protein is CASSSWDRGTGANVLTF.

V is TRBV4-2 and J is TRBJ2-5; weak D call: TRBD1 (5 bases). V was clipped by 2 bases and J by 2 bases, with 9 bases between them. CDR3 length equals 14 residues. Germline CDR1 LGHNA, CDR2 YNFKEQ. CDR3 coding DNA: TGTGCCAGCAGCCAATCGGACAAACAAGAGACCCAGTACTTC. Its protein product is CASSQSDKQETQYF.

The chain has TRBV12-1 and TRBJ2-1; TRBD2, the table's D call, was not compared with the DNA. TRBV12-1 is an annotated pseudogene. The CDR3 spans 18 residues. CDR3 bases: TGTGCCAGCAGCTTTGAGTGGGGAGGGCTAGCGGGGACCAATGAGCAGTTCTTC. Protein sequence: CASSFEWGGLAGTNEQFF.

The gene calls are TRBV5-8 and TRBJ2-3, with 9 bases lining up with TRBD1. With 4 bases clipped from V and 2 bases from J, the junction kept 8 bases outside the gene matches. Germline CDR1 SGHTS, CDR2 YDEGEE. The CDR3 contains 16 residues. CDR3 DNA sequence: TGTGCCAGCAGCCCAAGGACAGGGGCCTACACAGATACGCAGTATTTT. Translated, it gives CASSPRTGAYTDTQYF.

This sequence joins TRBV11-1 and TRBJ2-3; 10 nucleotides line up with TRBD2. Germline values: CDR1 SGHAT, CDR2 FQDESV (reference sequence). The junction had 6 bases not matched to a gene; V was cut back by 5 bases and J by 1 base. The CDR3 is 16 amino acids. CDR3 coding DNA: TGTGCCAGCAGCCCAAGGCTAGCGGGGGGCACAGATACGCAGTATTTT. This encodes CASSPRLAGGTDTQYF. The whole variable domain, remainder taken from reference TRBV11-1 and TRBJ2-3, is EAEVAQSPRYKITEKSQAVAFWCDPISGHATLYWYRQILGQGPELLVQFQDESVVDDSQLPKDRFSAERLKGVDSTLKIQPAELGDSAMYLCASSPRLAGGTDTQYFGPGTRLTVL.

V usage is TRBV5-1 and J usage is TRBJ1-2, with D maybe TRBD1 (6 bases). The V gene lost 3 bases and the J gene lost 5 bases, with 11 bases spanning the gap. The CDR3 loop spans 13 amino acids. Germline assignment: CDR1 SGHRS and CDR2 YFSETQ. CDR3 residues: CASSSAQGYGYTF. The CDR3 bases are TGCGCCAGCAGCTCCGCACAGGGATATGGCTACACCTTC.

The chain uses TRBV27 and TRBJ1-3; D gene ambiguous. The germline gives CDR1 MNHEY, CDR2 SMNVEV (reference sequence). The CDR3 covers 16 residues. V was trimmed by 2 bases and J by 0 bases, leaving 11 bases between them. This CDR3 is CASSLGGVSSGNTIYF. The DNA of the CDR3 is TGTGCCAGCAGTTTAGGCGGCGTGAGCTCTGGAAACACCATATATTTT.

The chain links TRBV6-2 or TRBV6-3 to TRBJ2-5; TRBD2 agrees at 16 bases. The CDR3 spans 17 residues. In germline, CDR1 is MNHEY, CDR2 SVGEGT. With V trimmed by 7 bases and J by 5 bases, 10 bases remained unmatched. The CDR3 DNA follows: TGTGCCAGCACCCCGGGACTAGCGGGGGGGCGGCTGGAGACCCAGTACTTC. Its protein is CASTPGLAGGRLETQYF.

The chain has TRBV7-8 and TRBJ2-7; D ambiguous. With 3 bases removed from V and 4 bases from J, the gap between germline ends came to 13 bases. CDR3 size: 14 residues. CDR1 is SGHVS and CDR2 is FQNEAQ in the germline V gene. The DNA of the CDR3 is TGTGCCAGCAGCTTCCCGACATTCCATTACGAGCAGTACTTC. Amino acids: CASSFPTFHYEQYF.